These 20 T cell receptor beta chains came from one sample sequenced in a study of T cells after posttransplantation cyclophosphamide. Using immunoSEQ multiplex PCR, the repertoire was profiled, and TCRdb retains in-frame clones only, with some absent. Singletons are absent from the sample, which has about 30,000 clones. The sample consisted of PBMCs. Source of these receptors: a woman in her sixties in good health, CMV-negative, and a related stem cell transplant donor.

This clone was counted many times. The chain uses TRBV4-2 and TRBJ1-1; D unclear. The CDR3 consists of 13 residues. CDR1 is LGHNA and CDR2 is YNFKEQ in the germline V gene. Trimming left V 4 bases short and J 5 bases short, with 11 bases between. The CDR3 bases are TGTGCCAGCAGCCGCGAAAAACGGACTGAAGCTTTCTTT. It translates to CASSREKRTEAFF.

This clone was counted at least ten times. This chain joins TRBV5-6 and TRBJ2-7; tentatively, D is TRBD2 (7 bases). V was cut by 3 bases and J by 5 bases, with 12 bases left in between. Germline CDR1 and CDR2: SGHDT and YYEEEE. The CDR3 covers 13 residues. The CDR3: CASSWGGPDEQYF. The CDR3 DNA sequence: TGTGCCAGCAGCTGGGGGGGCCCCGACGAGCAGTACTTC. The full variable domain, completed using reference TRBV5-6 and TRBJ2-7, is DAGVTQSPTHLIKTRGQQVTLRCSPKSGHDTVSWYQQALGQGPQFIFQYYEEEERQRGNFPDRFSGHQFPNYSSELNVNALLLGDSALYLCASSWGGPDEQYFGPGTRLTVT.

This clone has at least ten counts. This sequence joins TRBV5-4 and TRBJ1-1; perhaps TRBD1 as D (6 bases). Germline CDR1 SGHNT, CDR2 YYREEE (reference sequence). The V gene lost 4 bases and the J gene lost 6 bases, with 19 bases spanning the gap. The CDR3 is 15 residues long. Here the CDR3 DNA reads TGTGCCAGCAGCACGTCCAGGGGTATGAGCTCTGAAGCTTTCTTT. It translates to CASSTSRGMSSEAFF.

This clone was counted between two and nine times. V gene TRBV5-5 combines with J gene TRBJ1-1; D is possibly TRBD1 (5 bases). The V end lost 3 bases, the J end lost 1 base, and 10 bases lay between the germline ends. Germline CDR1 SGHKS, CDR2 YYEKEE (reference sequence). There are 14 residues in the CDR3. The CDR3 DNA sequence: TGTGCCAGCAGCTCGGGACTTTCGAACACTGAAGCTTTCTTT. It yields the protein CASSSGLSNTEAFF.

This clone was seen at least ten times. V and J are TRBV4-3 and TRBJ2-5; TRBD1 might be the D (6 bases). V lost 5 bases to trimming and J lost 2 bases, with 18 bases between them. The CDR3 totals 16 residues. Germline V CDR1 and CDR2: LGHNA, YSLEER. The CDR3 DNA follows: TGCGCCAGCAGCTTCCGCGGCAGGGGCAGTCAAGAGACCCAGTACTTC. Encoded protein: CASSFRGRGSQETQYF.

This clone turned up a few times. The chain couples TRBV5-1 to TRBJ2-4, with 11 bases that match TRBD2. Germline CDR1 reads SGHRS; CDR2 reads YFSETQ. The trim removed 0 bases at V and 2 bases at J, leaving 7 bases unmatched. The CDR3 is 18 residues long. The DNA for the CDR3 is TGCGCCAGCAGCTTGGCGGCTAGCGGGAGGTCTTCCAAAAACATTCAGTACTTC. Translated, it gives CASSLAASGRSSKNIQYF. Supplemented by reference TRBV5-1 and TRBJ2-4, the full variable domain reads KAGVTQTPRYLIKTRGQQVTLSCSPISGHRSVSWYQQTPGQGLQFLFEYFSETQRNKGNFPGRFSGRQFSNSRSEMNVSTLELGDSALYLCASSLAASGRSSKNIQYFGAGTRLSVL.

This clone was seen repeatedly, ten times or more. The V call is TRBV5-8, the J call TRBJ2-3; D gene unclear. Germline V gives CDR1 SGHTS, CDR2 YDEGEE. The V end lost 0 bases, the J end lost 0 bases, and 5 bases lay between the germline ends. CDR3 length: 14 amino acids. The DNA of the CDR3 is TGTGCCAGCAGCTTGGGTCCAAGCACAGATACGCAGTATTTT. Protein product: CASSLGPSTDTQYF.

There are a few counts of this clone. The gene calls are TRBV5-4 and TRBJ2-2; the match to TRBD2 covers 9 bases. This CDR3 has 17 amino acids. Per germline, CDR1 SGHNT and CDR2 YYREEE (reference sequence). The trim removed 3 bases at V and 5 bases at J, leaving 11 bases unmatched. The CDR3 region has the DNA TGTGCCAGCAGCTCTGGACTAGCGCCTACGGAAACCGGGGAGCTGTTTTTT. Translating gives CASSSGLAPTETGELFF. Complete variable domain (other parts from reference TRBV5-4 and TRBJ2-2): ETGVTQSPTHLIKTRGQQVTLRCSSQSGHNTVSWYQQALGQGPQFIFQYYREEENGRGNFPPRFSGLQFPNYSSELNVNALELDDSALYLCASSSGLAPTETGELFFGEGSRLTVL.

The chain has TRBV28 and TRBJ1-2; 10 bases fit TRBD1. V dropped 2 bases and J dropped 7; count of bases not matched to a gene: 7. This CDR3 is built from 15 residues. Germline CDR1 reads MDHEN; CDR2 reads SYDVKM. CDR3 sequence (DNA): TGTGCCAGCAGTTTACCCTTTGGACAGGGGGGTGGCTACACCTTC. The encoded protein is CASSLPFGQGGGYTF.

This clone was picked up many times. The chain recombines TRBV18 with TRBJ1-1; D possibly corresponds to TRBD1 (5 bases). Trimming pared 0 bases from V and 4 bases from J, leaving 15 bases between. Germline values: CDR1 KGHSH, CDR2 LQKENI. The length of the CDR3 is 16 residues. As DNA, the CDR3 is TGTGCCAGCTCACCACCGGCAGGGTCGGTAGGCACTGAAGCTTTCTTT. Translating it yields CASSPPAGSVGTEAFF. The whole variable domain, filled in from reference TRBV18 and TRBJ1-1, reads NAGVMQNPRHLVRRRGQEARLRCSPMKGHSHVYWYRQLPEEGLKFMVYLQKENIIDESGMPKERFSAEFPKEGPSILRIQQVVRGDSAAYFCASSPPAGSVGTEAFFGQGTRLTVV.

This clone was seen repeatedly, ten times or more. The V call is TRBV11-1, the J call TRBJ2-7; a weak D match, TRBD1 (6 bases). The V end was cut by 3 bases, the J end by 1 base, with 13 bases between. This CDR3 has 15 amino acids. The V gene's germline CDR1 is SGHAT and CDR2 FQDESV (reference sequence). The CDR3 is CASSFTRGGSYEQYF. The CDR3 coding sequence is TGTGCCAGCAGCTTTACCAGAGGGGGATCCTACGAGCAGTACTTC. The whole variable domain, remainder taken from reference TRBV11-1 and TRBJ2-7, is EAEVAQSPRYKITEKSQAVAFWCDPISGHATLYWYRQILGQGPELLVQFQDESVVDDSQLPKDRFSAERLKGVDSTLKIQPAELGDSAMYLCASSFTRGGSYEQYFGPGTRLTVT.

This chain uses TRBV4-3 with TRBJ2-5, with 12 bases matching TRBD2. The germline V gene has CDR1 LGHNA and CDR2 YSLEER. V shed 4 bases, J shed 7 bases, and the junction held 1 base outside the gene matches. The CDR3 sequence is 13 residues long. CDR3 nucleotides: TGCGCCAGCAGCCCTAGCGGGGGGGGGACCCAGTACTTC. Protein product: CASSPSGGGTQYF.

The V call is TRBV2, the J call TRBJ2-5, with 10 bases identical to TRBD2. The CDR3 runs 15 residues. J gave up 4 bases and V 8 bases, and 10 bases lay outside the gene matches. CDR1 is SNHLY and CDR2 is FYNNEI in the germline V gene. The CDR3 DNA reads as TGTGCCAGCTTCTCTACAGCGGGAGGGCCAGAGACCCAGTACTTC. This sequence encodes CASFSTAGGPETQYF.

The table lists this clone with a few counts. This sequence joins TRBV28 and TRBJ2-5, with 12 bases aligning to TRBD2. The V and J ends lost 6 bases and 3 bases, in that order; junction bases with no gene match: 2. The CDR3 has 14 amino acids. CDR1 and CDR2 (germline): MDHEN, SYDVKM. Here the CDR3 reads CASSRLAGEETQYF. The CDR3 DNA sequence: TGTGCCAGCAGCCGACTAGCGGGGGAAGAGACCCAGTACTTC.

The chain combines TRBV7-3 with TRBJ2-1; D is tentatively TRBD1 or TRBD2 (5 bases each). V lost 2 bases, J lost 0 bases, and 11 bases lay in between. Germline CDR1 is SGHTA and CDR2 is FQGTGA. The CDR3 has 16 residues. As DNA, the CDR3 is TGTGCCAGCAGCTTATCGGCAGGGAGCTCCTACAATGAGCAGTTCTTC. Its translation: CASSLSAGSSYNEQFF. Together with reference TRBV7-3 and TRBJ2-1, the CDR3 gives the full variable domain: GAGVSQTPSNKVTEKGKYVELRCDPISGHTALYWYRQSLGQGPEFLIYFQGTGAADDSGLPNDRFFAVRPEGSVSTLKIQRTERGDSAVYLCASSLSAGSSYNEQFFGPGTRLTVL.

This clone was seen many times. V and J are TRBV9 and TRBJ2-1; 9 bases are shared with TRBD2. The CDR3 has 17 residues. The germline V gene encodes CDR1 SGDLS and CDR2 YYNGEE. V shed 0 bases, J shed 8 bases, and the junction held 12 bases outside the gene matches. DNA for the CDR3: TGTGCCAGCAGCGTAGGAGTCCTAGCGGGATCTTTCGATGAGCAGTTCTTC. Its protein product is CASSVGVLAGSFDEQFF.

A few counts support this clone. This rearrangement joins TRBV11-2 to TRBJ1-2; D is unclear. CDR3 length: 14 amino acids. V lost 7 bases, J lost 2 bases, and 14 bases lay in between. Germline CDR1 SGHAT, CDR2 FQNNGV. CDR3 sequence: CASTSPTGNYGYTF. The CDR3 nucleotides are TGTGCCAGCACCTCACCCACGGGGAACTATGGCTACACCTTC.

This clone has at least ten counts. In nucleotides, the CDR3 is TGTGCCAGCAGCCTTAGGACTAGCGGGAGCGGTGAGCAGTTCTTC. Translation: CASSLRTSGSGEQFF. This rearrangement joins TRBV6-5 to TRBJ2-1, with 13 bases identical to TRBD2. The germline V gene encodes CDR1 MNHEY and CDR2 SVGAGI. The CDR3 is 15 amino acids. The ends lost 6 bases at V and 9 bases at J; junction bases unmatched: 8.

This clone came up a few times. J is TRBJ2-5 and V is TRBV5-4; TRBD2 matches at 11 bases. This CDR3 is 16 amino acids long. Germline V gene lookup returns CDR1 SGHNT and CDR2 YYREEE (reference sequence). Trimming at V came to 3 bases and at J to 2 bases, leaving 6 bases not matched to a gene. The CDR3 region is CASSSLAGVIQETQYF. The CDR3 DNA reads as TGTGCCAGCAGCTCACTAGCGGGAGTTATTCAAGAGACCCAGTACTTC.

In this sample, this clone turned up a few times. V gene TRBV5-6 combines with J gene TRBJ2-3, with 10 bases matching TRBD2. CDR3 size: 16 residues. The germline V gene has CDR1 SGHDT and CDR2 YYEEEE. Trimming cost V 2 bases and J 2 bases; bases outside gene matches: 5. CDR3 nucleotide sequence: TGTGCCAGCAGCTTACTAGCGGGAAAATCCACAGATACGCAGTATTTT. Protein sequence: CASSLLAGKSTDTQYF. Using reference TRBV5-6 and TRBJ2-3 for the parts outside the CDR3, the full variable domain is DAGVTQSPTHLIKTRGQQVTLRCSPKSGHDTVSWYQQALGQGPQFIFQYYEEEERQRGNFPDRFSGHQFPNYSSELNVNALLLGDSALYLCASSLLAGKSTDTQYFGPGTRLTVL.